Listed below are T cell receptor beta chains from one sample, sequenced in a study of beta chain features in type 1 diabetes. Clones were sequenced by immunoSEQ multiplex PCR, and TCRdb holds only the in-frame ones, with some missing. The sample contains 35,000 to 45,000 clones, 60% to 75% of which appear only once. The sample was Tregs from blood. The receptors originated from a man aged 30 to 45 with type 1 diabetes. Some clones in this sample may be carry-over from other donors' samples. CDR3s include the opening cysteine and the closing phenylalanine or tryptophan. Fields, in order: clone size, J gene, D gene, V gene, CDR3 DNA, CDR3 protein. A D gene is named only where the DNA matches it firmly. A clone size is listed for some rows: how often the clone was seen (once, few, many), or a class if it is expanded.

clone_size: NA
j_call: TRBJ1-1
d_call: TRBD1
v_call: TRBV19
cdr3_nt: TGTGCCAGTAAACTAGGACAGGACACTGAAGCTTTCTTT
cdr3_aa: CASKLGQDTEAFF

clone_size: few
j_call: TRBJ1-6
d_call: NA
v_call: TRBV6-1
cdr3_nt: TGTGCCAGCAGTGAAGGATTGTCCAGACAGGCACATTCACCCCTCCACTTT
cdr3_aa: CASSEGLSRQAHSPLHF

clone_size: NA
j_call: TRBJ1-1
d_call: TRBD1
v_call: TRBV6-5
cdr3_nt: TGTGCCAGCAAGAGGGGGCCATCGAACACTGAAGCTTTCTTT
cdr3_aa: CASKRGPSNTEAFF

clone_size: NA
j_call: TRBJ2-1
d_call: TRBD1
v_call: TRBV2
cdr3_nt: TGTGCCAGCTTAACCCGGGACAGGACCTACAATGAGCAGTTCTTC
cdr3_aa: CASLTRDRTYNEQFF

clone_size: NA
j_call: TRBJ2-3
d_call: NA
v_call: TRBV7-8
cdr3_nt: TGTGCCAGCAGCTGGGGACGGGGGGCCTCTCGCGGCACAGATACGCAGTATTTT
cdr3_aa: CASSWGRGASRGTDTQYF

clone_size: NA
j_call: TRBJ2-7
d_call: TRBD2
v_call: TRBV7-2
cdr3_nt: TGTGCCAGCAGCAGAACAGGACTAGCGGGGACCTCCTACGAGCAGTACTTC
cdr3_aa: CASSRTGLAGTSYEQYF

clone_size: few
j_call: TRBJ2-5
d_call: TRBD1
v_call: TRBV15
cdr3_nt: TGTGCCACCAGCGCGGACAGGCTCGAGACCCAGTACTTC
cdr3_aa: CATSADRLETQYF

clone_size: NA
j_call: TRBJ1-1
d_call: NA
v_call: TRBV7-2
cdr3_nt: TGTGCCACCCGCGGGGCGAGCACTGAAGCTTTCTTT
cdr3_aa: CATRGASTEAFF

clone_size: few
j_call: TRBJ2-3
d_call: TRBD2
v_call: TRBV5-1
cdr3_nt: TGCGCCAGCAGCCTCCGAGCTAGCGGTCGGGGCACAGATACGCAGTATTTT
cdr3_aa: CASSLRASGRGTDTQYF

clone_size: NA
j_call: TRBJ2-7
d_call: NA
v_call: TRBV6-5
cdr3_nt: TGTGCCAGCAGCTCTGACTACACCTACGAGCAGTACTTC
cdr3_aa: CASSSDYTYEQYF

clone_size: NA
j_call: TRBJ1-4
d_call: NA
v_call: TRBV28
cdr3_nt: TGTGCCAGCAGAAGGGCAGGGGCAACTAATGAAAAACTGTTTTTT
cdr3_aa: CASRRAGATNEKLFF

clone_size: NA
j_call: TRBJ1-4
d_call: TRBD1
v_call: TRBV28
cdr3_nt: TGTGCCAGCAGTTTATATGGTGACAGGGCTCGTGAAAAACTGTTTTTT
cdr3_aa: CASSLYGDRAREKLFF

clone_size: NA
j_call: TRBJ2-7
d_call: NA
v_call: TRBV9
cdr3_nt: TGTGCCAGCAGCGTCGGTATGGGGAGGGAGCAGTACTTC
cdr3_aa: CASSVGMGREQYF

clone_size: NA
j_call: TRBJ1-2
d_call: NA
v_call: TRBV6-1
cdr3_nt: TGTGCCAGCAGTCCCGAGACAAGCTGGCTCACTGGCTACACCTTC
cdr3_aa: CASSPETSWLTGYTF

clone_size: NA
j_call: TRBJ2-2
d_call: NA
v_call: TRBV9
cdr3_nt: TGTGCCAGCAGCGTAGAGGAGGGGCCCGGCGGGGAGCTGTTTTTT
cdr3_aa: CASSVEEGPGGELFF

clone_size: few
j_call: TRBJ1-6
d_call: NA
v_call: TRBV30
cdr3_nt: TGTGCCTGGAGCCTGGAACAGGGTGGCTCACCCCTCCACTTT
cdr3_aa: CAWSLEQGGSPLHF

clone_size: NA
j_call: TRBJ2-6
d_call: TRBD1
v_call: TRBV7-2
cdr3_nt: TGTGCCAGCAGTCGTGACAGGGCTGGGGCCAACGTCCTGACTTTC
cdr3_aa: CASSRDRAGANVLTF

clone_size: NA
j_call: TRBJ2-7
d_call: TRBD1
v_call: TRBV29-1
cdr3_nt: TGCAGCGCAGGGGACAGCTCCTACGAGCAGTACTTC
cdr3_aa: CSAGDSSYEQYF

clone_size: NA
j_call: TRBJ2-7
d_call: NA
v_call: TRBV28
cdr3_nt: TGTGCCAGCAGTTTTTACCTAGAGACGACGACCTCCTACGAGCAGTACTTC
cdr3_aa: CASSFYLETTTSYEQYF

clone_size: few
j_call: TRBJ2-3
d_call: NA
v_call: TRBV6-1
cdr3_nt: TGTGCCAGCAGTGAGGGGGGGCCGAGGGATACGCAGTATTTT
cdr3_aa: CASSEGGPRDTQYF

clone_size: NA
j_call: TRBJ2-7
d_call: NA
v_call: TRBV12-5
cdr3_nt: TGTGCTAGTGGCCGGGGGTCGACCTACGAGCAGTACTTC
cdr3_aa: CASGRGSTYEQYF

clone_size: NA
j_call: TRBJ2-3
d_call: TRBD2
v_call: TRBV7-3
cdr3_nt: TGTGCCAGCAGCCCAGGAGCGGGGGGAGGGACAGATACGCAGTATTTT
cdr3_aa: CASSPGAGGGTDTQYF

clone_size: NA
j_call: TRBJ2-7
d_call: NA
v_call: TRBV18
cdr3_nt: TGTGCCAGCTCACCCCAAAGCAGCGGGTACGAGCAGTACTTC
cdr3_aa: CASSPQSSGYEQYF

clone_size: NA
j_call: TRBJ2-3
d_call: NA
v_call: TRBV4-1
cdr3_nt: TGCGCCAGCAGCCAAGATTGGAGACTTACCACAGATACGCAGTATTTT
cdr3_aa: CASSQDWRLTTDTQYF

clone_size: NA
j_call: TRBJ2-5
d_call: TRBD1
v_call: TRBV11-3
cdr3_nt: TGTGCCAGCAGCCAGGACAGGGGGACGGCGGTTCAGTACTTC
cdr3_aa: CASSQDRGTAVQYF

clone_size: once
j_call: TRBJ2-1
d_call: NA
v_call: TRBV5-1
cdr3_nt: TGCGCCAGCAGCTTGGACGGGTACAATGAGCAGTTCTTC
cdr3_aa: CASSLDGYNEQFF

clone_size: NA
j_call: TRBJ2-1
d_call: TRBD2
v_call: TRBV5-1
cdr3_nt: TGCGCCAGCAGCTTAAAGGCGGGATCTACTAGCGGGAGGGAGAATGAGCAGTTCTTC
cdr3_aa: CASSLKAGSTSGRENEQFF

clone_size: NA
j_call: TRBJ2-3
d_call: NA
v_call: TRBV5-6
cdr3_nt: TGTGCCAGCAGCTTGGGGGCGGGGATCACAGATACGCAGTATTTT
cdr3_aa: CASSLGAGITDTQYF

clone_size: few
j_call: TRBJ1-2
d_call: TRBD1
v_call: TRBV28
cdr3_nt: TGTGCCAGCATCCCCGGACAGGGGGGATATGGCTACACCTTC
cdr3_aa: CASIPGQGGYGYTF

clone_size: NA
j_call: TRBJ1-6
d_call: NA
v_call: TRBV28
cdr3_nt: TGTGCCAGTAAGGGATACCGGGACTTATCACCCCTCCACTTT
cdr3_aa: CASKGYRDLSPLHF

clone_size: NA
j_call: TRBJ2-1
d_call: NA
v_call: TRBV28
cdr3_nt: TGTGCCAGCAGCCCGGGCGGGGCAAGGTATGAGCAGTTCTTC
cdr3_aa: CASSPGGARYEQFF

clone_size: NA
j_call: TRBJ1-6
d_call: TRBD1
v_call: TRBV28
cdr3_nt: TGTGCCAGCAGCGAGGCCCTAGGGGGCCGGAATTCACCCCTCCACTTT
cdr3_aa: CASSEALGGRNSPLHF

clone_size: few
j_call: TRBJ1-1
d_call: NA
v_call: TRBV10-3
cdr3_nt: TGTGCCATCAGCCAAACAGTGAACACTGAAGCTTTCTTT
cdr3_aa: CAISQTVNTEAFF

clone_size: NA
j_call: TRBJ2-7
d_call: NA
v_call: TRBV7-9
cdr3_nt: TGTGCCAGCAGCTCCTCCGGGACCTACGAGCAGTACTTC
cdr3_aa: CASSSSGTYEQYF

clone_size: NA
j_call: TRBJ1-4
d_call: NA
v_call: TRBV27
cdr3_nt: TGTGCCAGCAGGGGGCTTAATGAAAAACTGTTTTTT
cdr3_aa: CASRGLNEKLFF

clone_size: few
j_call: TRBJ1-2
d_call: NA
v_call: TRBV27
cdr3_nt: TGTGCCAGCAGTTTACGAGGGAATGGCTACACCTTC
cdr3_aa: CASSLRGNGYTF

clone_size: NA
j_call: TRBJ2-7
d_call: TRBD2
v_call: TRBV10-3
cdr3_nt: TGTGCCATCAGATTAGCGGGGGACTCCTACGAGCAGTACTTC
cdr3_aa: CAIRLAGDSYEQYF

clone_size: NA
j_call: TRBJ1-1
d_call: TRBD1
v_call: TRBV9
cdr3_nt: TGTGCCAGCAGCGAAGTTCCAGGGGGCTGGACTGAAGCTTTCTTT
cdr3_aa: CASSEVPGGWTEAFF

clone_size: once
j_call: TRBJ1-6
d_call: NA
v_call: TRBV14
cdr3_nt: TGTGCCAGCAGCCATTCGGGACAAAATTCACCCCTCCACTTT
cdr3_aa: CASSHSGQNSPLHF

clone_size: NA
j_call: TRBJ2-6
d_call: NA
v_call: TRBV19
cdr3_nt: TGTGCCAGTTCCCGGGGATGGTCCTCTGGGGCCAACGTCCTGACTTTC
cdr3_aa: CASSRGWSSGANVLTF

clone_size: once
j_call: TRBJ2-7
d_call: TRBD2
v_call: TRBV7-2
cdr3_nt: TGTGCCAGCAGCCCGGGACTAGCAGGGATTACCTACGAGCAGTACTTC
cdr3_aa: CASSPGLAGITYEQYF

clone_size: once
j_call: TRBJ2-3
d_call: NA
v_call: TRBV7-9
cdr3_nt: TGTGCCAGCAGCCTCGGGGTGCGAGGATTGGATACGCAGTATTTT
cdr3_aa: CASSLGVRGLDTQYF

clone_size: NA
j_call: TRBJ2-1
d_call: TRBD1
v_call: TRBV11-2
cdr3_nt: TGTGCCAGCAGCTTTGGGACAGGGGGATTCAATGAGCAGTTCTTC
cdr3_aa: CASSFGTGGFNEQFF